This TCR beta chain was identified in a study of blood T cell repertoires in COVID-19. V lost 2 bases, J lost 0 bases, and 11 bases lay in between. The CDR3 length is 15 residues. CDR1 and CDR2 from the germline V gene are SGHKS and YYEKEE (reference sequence). Data came from immunoSEQ multiplex PCR; TCRdb stores just in-frame clones and leaves some out. The sample shows under 200,000 clones, around 81% of them seen only once. The chain has TRBV5-5 and TRBJ1-1, with D perhaps TRBD1 (6 bases). What was sequenced was peripheral blood. The receptor was derived from a man aged 70-80 years who had recovered from COVID-19. The CDR3 loop reads CASSFWTELNTEAFF. CDR3 DNA sequence: TGTGCCAGCAGCTTCTGGACAGAATTGAACACTGAAGCTTTCTTT.